This entry concerns a single TCR beta chain. Its antigen is still unknown. TCRdb analysed the reads with MiXCR anew, one entry per CDR3 protein. The data contain approximately 250,000 distinct CDR3 sequences, roughly 22% of them singletons. The V segment lost 0 bases and the J segment 8 bases; nucleotides outside the gene matches: 7. The CDR3 spans 15 residues. Germline CDR1 reads SGDLS; CDR2 reads YYNGEE. This specimen comes from a study of T cell repertoires in cytomegalovirus infection. General study results and limits: There were HLA-C-restricted CMV-specific TCR beta clonotypes dominating the ex vivo response. Pooled public TCR beta family frequency picked out CMV carriers with the relevant HLA.

This clonotype originated in a human donor in good health (CMV status not recorded). Some clones in this sample may be carry-over from other donors' samples. This rearrangement joins TRBV9 to TRBJ2-1; 8 nucleotides agree with TRBD2. Sequenced input: CD8+ T cells from PBMCs. Here the CDR3 reads CASSVGGLDPYEQFF. DNA of the CDR3: TGTGCCAGCAGCGTAGGGGGACTAGATCCTTATGAGCAGTTCTTC.